This TCR beta chain was obtained from a study of T cell repertoires in cytomegalovirus infection. A few counts support this clonotype. Its antigen is currently unknown. The ends were cut back, 3 bases at V and 5 bases at J, with 16 bases in the middle. The CDR3 contains 15 residues. From germline, CDR1 is LNHDA and CDR2 SQIVND (reference sequence). A single record per CDR3 protein comes from TCRdb applying MiXCR to the reads. The sample includes some 71,000 distinct CDR3 sequences, roughly 28% of them seen just once. The gene calls are TRBV19 and TRBJ1-1; perhaps TRBD1 as D (6 bases). The sample here was CD8+ T cells from cultured PBMCs, taken from culture after CMV antigen stimulation. This receptor was identified in a human donor in good health (CMV status not recorded). Some clones in this sample may be carry-over from other donors' samples. The chain's CDR3 is CASSIPTGSKTEAFF. CDR3 coding DNA: TGTGCCAGTAGTATTCCTACAGGGTCAAAGACTGAAGCTTTCTTT.